The next 22 T cell receptor beta chains were all read from a single sample in a study of technical replicates of blood from a few donors. The table came from immunoSEQ multiplex PCR; TCRdb's copy has only in-frame clones and leaves some out. This table has 45,000 to 50,000 clones, around nine tenths appearing once. The sample consisted of PBMCs. Receptor source: a human donor in good health. Some clones in this sample may be carry-over from other donors' samples.

The chain has TRBV5-1 and TRBJ1-1; D gene ambiguous. CDR3 length: 14 residues. V lost 0 bases and J 8 bases, leaving 14 bases between the germline ends. The V gene's germline CDR1 is SGHRS and CDR2 YFSETQ. Here the CDR3 DNA reads TGCGCCAGCAGCTTGGCCAGTGGATTACAGGAAGCTTTCTTT. Protein product: CASSLASGLQEAFF.

The chain employs TRBV6-6 and TRBJ2-1, with a possible D match to TRBD2 (7 bases). Trimming took off 7 bases at V and 6 bases at J, with 19 bases between the two ends. CDR3 length: 15 amino acids. Germline lookup yields CDR1 MNHNY and CDR2 SVGAGI (reference sequence). The CDR3 spells CASIQAGGGGNEQFF. In nucleotides, the CDR3 is TGTGCCAGCATTCAGGCTGGGGGAGGGGGCAATGAGCAGTTCTTC.

The chain links TRBV7-2 to TRBJ1-2; tentative D call: TRBD1 (5 bases). Deletions cut 2 bases from V and 1 base from J, with 11 bases between. CDR1 is SGHTA, CDR2 FQGNSA, per germline. The CDR3 extends over 15 amino acids. The CDR3: CASSLSLGHNYGYTF. In DNA form, the CDR3 reads TGTGCCAGCAGCTTAAGCTTGGGGCATAACTATGGCTACACCTTC.

The gene calls are TRBV6-5 and TRBJ2-5; 9 nucleotides line up with TRBD1. The CDR3 runs 14 residues. Germline trimming cut 6 bases from V and 5 bases from J; bases unmatched to any gene: 7. The germline V gene encodes CDR1 MNHEY and CDR2 SVGAGI. The CDR3 nucleotides are TGTGCCAGCAGGCCACAGGGGGCCGGGGAGACCCAGTACTTC. Translated: CASRPQGAGETQYF.

The rearrangement links TRBV5-1 to TRBJ2-1; 9 bases map to TRBD1. Germline V gene sequence: CDR1 SGHRS, CDR2 YFSETQ. CDR3 size: 13 residues. The V and J ends lost 4 bases and 8 bases, in that order; junction bases with no gene match: 4. The CDR3 sequence is CASSRDRVHEQFF. CDR3 sequence (DNA): TGCGCCAGCAGCCGGGACAGGGTCCATGAGCAGTTCTTC.

The chain recombines TRBV5-1 with TRBJ1-2; tentatively, D is TRBD1 (5 bases). The CDR3 loop spans 17 amino acids. Trimming pared 1 base from V and 4 bases from J, leaving 20 bases between. Germline V lookup: CDR1 SGHRS, CDR2 YFSETQ. The chain's CDR3 is CASSLTSPGSGGYGYTF. Written as DNA, the CDR3 is TGCGCCAGCAGCTTGACGTCCCCAGGGAGCGGGGGCTATGGCTACACCTTC. Full variable domain (missing parts from reference TRBV5-1 and TRBJ1-2): KAGVTQTPRYLIKTRGQQVTLSCSPISGHRSVSWYQQTPGQGLQFLFEYFSETQRNKGNFPGRFSGRQFSNSRSEMNVSTLELGDSALYLCASSLTSPGSGGYGYTFGSGTRLTVV.

This clone was recorded only once. The J gene is TRBJ2-5, the V gene TRBV14; D is ambiguous. The V end was cut by 1 base, the J end by 5 bases, with 11 bases between. Germline V gives CDR1 SGHDN, CDR2 FVKESK. CDR3 size: 14 residues. The CDR3 loop is CASSQVVGPETQYF. For the CDR3, the DNA is TGTGCCAGCAGCCAAGTTGTGGGCCCCGAGACCCAGTACTTC.

The rearrangement uses TRBV11-3 and TRBJ2-7; TRBD2 matches at 7 bases. Per germline, CDR1 SGHNT and CDR2 YENEEA. V was clipped by 3 bases and J by 9 bases; unmatched bases: 8. The CDR3 spans 13 residues. CDR3 region: CASSLGLLERQYF. Here the CDR3 DNA reads TGTGCCAGCAGCTTGGGACTACTAGAGCGGCAGTACTTC.

The V gene is TRBV4-1, the J gene TRBJ2-7; D not certain. The CDR3 totals 15 residues. V was clipped by 4 bases and J by 7 bases, with 20 bases between them. The germline CDR1 and CDR2 sequences are MGHRA and YSYEKL. The CDR3 protein is CASSLRLSPGEEQYF. CDR3 sequence (DNA): TGCGCCAGCAGCCTACGGTTAAGTCCGGGTGAGGAGCAGTACTTC.

The CDR3 is CASSRAGGYSGELFF. For the CDR3, the DNA is TGTGCCAGTAGTCGAGCGGGGGGTTATTCCGGGGAGCTGTTTTTT. The V gene is TRBV19, the J gene TRBJ2-2; 9 nucleotides match TRBD2. The CDR3 runs to 15 residues. V shed 5 bases and J 6 bases; nucleotides not matched to a gene: 7. Germline V gives CDR1 LNHDA, CDR2 SQIVND (reference sequence).

The gene calls are TRBV2 and TRBJ2-3; 7 bases match TRBD2. V lost 0 bases and J lost 6; bases outside the gene matches: 0. Germline values: CDR1 SNHLY, CDR2 FYNNEI. This CDR3 spans 13 amino acids. The CDR3 bases are TGTGCCAGCAGTGAAGCGCGGGGGGATACGCAGTATTTT. Its protein is CASSEARGDTQYF.

This chain uses TRBV4-2 with TRBJ2-1; D gene unclear. Trimming pared 0 bases from V and 8 bases from J, leaving 11 bases between. The CDR3 has 14 residues. CDR1 LGHNA and CDR2 YNFKEQ come from the germline V gene. The chain's CDR3 is CASSQDEVVDEQFF. For the CDR3, the DNA is TGTGCCAGCAGCCAAGATGAGGTCGTCGATGAGCAGTTCTTC.

The rearrangement links TRBV30 to TRBJ2-1; TRBD2 is a possible D gene (7 bases). Trimming removed 4 bases from V and 15 bases from J, with 22 bases in between. This CDR3 is 13 amino acids long. Germline values: CDR1 GTSNPN, CDR2 SVGIG (reference sequence). As DNA, the CDR3 is TGTGCCTGGACAGCGGGACAAACCAGCACGCGGTTCTTC. It encodes CAWTAGQTSTRFF. The complete variable domain, with remaining parts taken from reference TRBV30 and TRBJ2-1, reads SQTIHQWPATLVQPVGSPLSLECTVEGTSNPNLYWYRQAAGRGLQLLFYSVGIGQISSEVPQNLSASRPQDRQFILSSKKLLLSDSGFYLCAWTAGQTSTRFFGPGTRLTVL.

This sequence joins TRBV7-2 and TRBJ2-2; D is ambiguous. This CDR3 comprises 13 residues. The V and J ends lost 3 bases and 6 bases respectively, with 8 bases between them. Germline loops: CDR1 SGHTA, CDR2 FQGNSA. CDR3 protein: CASSFRVPGELFF. As DNA, the CDR3 is TGTGCCAGCAGCTTCCGGGTCCCCGGGGAGCTGTTTTTT.

CDR3 sequence: CASRDSGNQPQHF. Here the CDR3 DNA reads TGTGCCAGCAGAGACAGTGGCAATCAGCCCCAGCATTTT. This chain joins TRBV6-5 and TRBJ1-5, with a possible D match to TRBD1 (5 bases). Germline assignment: CDR1 MNHEY and CDR2 SVGAGI. V was shortened by 6 bases and J by 2 bases, with 8 bases between the two germline ends. The CDR3 loop spans 13 amino acids.

This rearrangement joins TRBV2 to TRBJ2-5; 7 bases fit TRBD1. CDR3 size: 15 residues. V shed 5 bases and J 1 base; nucleotides not matched to a gene: 7. Germline assignment: CDR1 SNHLY and CDR2 FYNNEI. This chain's CDR3 is CASSYQGQAQETQYF. Here the CDR3 DNA reads TGTGCCAGCAGTTACCAAGGACAGGCCCAAGAGACCCAGTACTTC.

The V gene is TRBV30, the J gene TRBJ2-5; 7 nucleotides align to TRBD2. The J segment lost 4 bases and the V segment lost 3 bases, leaving 5 bases of the junction unmatched. The CDR3 is made up of 13 amino acids. Germline assignment: CDR1 GTSNPN and CDR2 SVGIG (reference sequence). CDR3 coding DNA: TGTGCCTGGAGGGGAGCTAGCGGAGAGACCCAGTACTTC. This translates into CAWRGASGETQYF. The whole variable domain, remainder taken from reference TRBV30 and TRBJ2-5, is SQTIHQWPATLVQPVGSPLSLECTVEGTSNPNLYWYRQAAGRGLQLLFYSVGIGQISSEVPQNLSASRPQDRQFILSSKKLLLSDSGFYLCAWRGASGETQYFGPGTRLLVL.

The V call is TRBV5-4, the J call TRBJ2-5; TRBD2 matches at 10 bases. This CDR3 has 17 residues. V was pared by 1 base and J by 5 bases, with 11 bases of the junction left unmatched. CDR1 SGHNT and CDR2 YYREEE come from the germline V gene (reference sequence). CDR3 DNA: TGTGCCAGCAGCTTGACCGGGAGGAGCGGGAGGGAGGAGACCCAGTACTTC. This encodes CASSLTGRSGREETQYF.

The chain couples TRBV6-6 to TRBJ2-1; 8 bases match TRBD2. Trimming took 5 bases from V and 0 from J; bases not matched to a gene: 6. There are 16 residues in the CDR3. In germline, CDR1 is MNHNY, CDR2 SVGAGI (reference sequence). The CDR3 reads CASSAGGRSSYNEQFF. The CDR3 DNA sequence: TGTGCCAGCAGTGCCGGCGGGAGGAGCTCCTACAATGAGCAGTTCTTC.

The V gene is TRBV5-6, the J gene TRBJ1-5, with D perhaps TRBD1 (5 bases). The length of the CDR3 is 14 residues. Germline CDR1 reads SGHDT; CDR2 reads YYEEEE. Trimming stripped 0 bases from V and 4 bases from J, with 8 bases between. CDR3 DNA sequence: TGTGCCAGCAGCTTGGGACAGTCGAATCAGCCCCAGCATTTT. Amino acid sequence: CASSLGQSNQPQHF. Combining the CDR3 with reference TRBV5-6 and TRBJ1-5 gives the whole variable domain DAGVTQSPTHLIKTRGQQVTLRCSPKSGHDTVSWYQQALGQGPQFIFQYYEEEERQRGNFPDRFSGHQFPNYSSELNVNALLLGDSALYLCASSLGQSNQPQHFGDGTRLSIL.

The rearrangement links TRBV18 to TRBJ1-2, with D possibly being TRBD1 (6 bases). The germline V gene encodes CDR1 KGHSH and CDR2 LQKENI. CDR3 size: 17 residues. The V end lost 3 bases, the J end lost 0 bases, and 17 bases lay between the germline ends. The CDR3 coding sequence is TGTGCCAGCTCACCCTATGCAGCAGGGGCTACTAACTATGGCTACACCTTC. It yields the protein CASSPYAAGATNYGYTF.

This chain joins TRBV9 and TRBJ2-5, with TRBD2 matching 14 bases. The CDR3 has 16 amino acids. With V trimmed by 0 bases and J by 4 bases, 2 bases remained unmatched. CDR1 and CDR2 from the germline V gene are SGDLS and YYNGEE. DNA for the CDR3: TGTGCCAGCAGCGTAGAAGGGACTAGCGGGAGAGAGACCCAGTACTTC. Translating it yields CASSVEGTSGRETQYF.